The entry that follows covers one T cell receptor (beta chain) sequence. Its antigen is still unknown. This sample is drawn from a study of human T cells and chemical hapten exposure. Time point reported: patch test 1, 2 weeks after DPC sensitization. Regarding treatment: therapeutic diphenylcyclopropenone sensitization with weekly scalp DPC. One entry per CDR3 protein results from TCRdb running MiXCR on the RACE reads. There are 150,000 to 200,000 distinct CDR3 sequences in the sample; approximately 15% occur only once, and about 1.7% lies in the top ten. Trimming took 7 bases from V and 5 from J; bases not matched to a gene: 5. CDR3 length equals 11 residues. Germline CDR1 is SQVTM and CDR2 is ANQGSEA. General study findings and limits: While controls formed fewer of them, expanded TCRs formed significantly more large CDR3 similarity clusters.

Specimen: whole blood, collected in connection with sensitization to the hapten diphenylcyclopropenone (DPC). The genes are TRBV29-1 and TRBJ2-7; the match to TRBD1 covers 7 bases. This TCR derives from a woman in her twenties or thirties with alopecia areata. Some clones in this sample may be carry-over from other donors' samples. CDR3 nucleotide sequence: TGCAGCGGCAAGACAGGGAACGAGCAGTACTTC. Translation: CSGKTGNEQYF.